This is a list of T cell receptor beta chains from one sample in a study of blood T cell repertoires in COVID-19. Produced via immunoSEQ multiplex PCR; TCRdb's table is partial and in-frame only. The table includes approximately 240,000 clones, roughly 90% detected once. The source material was PBMCs or T cells enriched from blood (not recorded which). Every receptor here comes from a woman under 40 with acute COVID-19. Each CDR3 is given with its conserved first and last residue. Each record gives: V gene, J gene, D gene, clone size, CDR3 DNA, CDR3 protein. A D gene is named only where the DNA matches it firmly. Only part of the rows carry a size: once, few, many, or a class if the clone is expanded.

v_call: TRBV28; j_call: TRBJ2-1; d_call: -; clone_size: many; cdr3_nt: TGTGCCAGCAGTTTAGCGGGGGCCAGCTCCTACAATGAGCAGTTCTTC; cdr3_aa: CASSLAGASSYNEQFF
v_call: TRBV12-5; j_call: TRBJ2-1; d_call: -; clone_size: -; cdr3_nt: TGTGCTAGTGGTTTGGTCCCCCTGGTGGGCGATCCCGATGAGCAGTTCTTC; cdr3_aa: CASGLVPLVGDPDEQFF
v_call: TRBV30; j_call: TRBJ2-7; d_call: -; clone_size: once; cdr3_nt: TGTGCCTGGAGTGTACTTCAGGGCCTAGGAGAGCAGTACTTC; cdr3_aa: CAWSVLQGLGEQYF
v_call: TRBV21-1; j_call: TRBJ2-1; d_call: -; clone_size: once; cdr3_nt: TGTGCCAGCAGCACCGCCGGGATAACTCCGGTGGATGAGCAGTTCTTC; cdr3_aa: CASSTAGITPVDEQFF
v_call: TRBV19; j_call: TRBJ2-1; d_call: TRBD1; clone_size: -; cdr3_nt: TGTGCCACTAGACAGGGGGGGTATGAGCAGTTCTTC; cdr3_aa: CATRQGGYEQFF
v_call: TRBV3-1/TRBV3-2; j_call: TRBJ2-2; d_call: TRBD2; clone_size: -; cdr3_nt: TGTGCCAGCAGCCCTTGGCGGGGGGGCGTCACCGGGGAGCTGTTTTTT; cdr3_aa: CASSPWRGGVTGELFF
v_call: TRBV29-1; j_call: TRBJ1-2; d_call: TRBD1; clone_size: -; cdr3_nt: TGCAGCGTTGAATTAATCTCAGGGGGAAGGGGCTACACCTTC; cdr3_aa: CSVELISGGRGYTF
v_call: TRBV5-5; j_call: TRBJ2-7; d_call: TRBD2; clone_size: -; cdr3_nt: TGTGCCAGCAGCTCTCACCCCGGGAGGGACGAGCAGTACTTC; cdr3_aa: CASSSHPGRDEQYF
v_call: TRBV7-4; j_call: TRBJ1-5; d_call: TRBD1; clone_size: -; cdr3_nt: TGTGCCAGCAGGCCCCGGACAGGGGATAATCAGCCCCAGCATTTT; cdr3_aa: CASRPRTGDNQPQHF
v_call: TRBV13; j_call: TRBJ1-2; d_call: -; clone_size: hyperexpanded; cdr3_nt: TGTGCCAGCAGCCTAGCCCAGGCCTGGGTTCATGGCTACACCTTC; cdr3_aa: CASSLAQAWVHGYTF
v_call: TRBV16; j_call: TRBJ1-2; d_call: -; clone_size: once; cdr3_nt: TGTGCCAGCAGCCAAGCTTTCAGGCAAGCTAACTATGGCTACACCTTC; cdr3_aa: CASSQAFRQANYGYTF
v_call: TRBV2; j_call: TRBJ2-5; d_call: TRBD1; clone_size: -; cdr3_nt: TGTGCCACGACAGGGTCCCAAGAGACCCAGTACTTC; cdr3_aa: CATTGSQETQYF
v_call: TRBV5-6; j_call: TRBJ1-1; d_call: TRBD1; clone_size: -; cdr3_nt: TGTGCCAGCAGCTATACGACAGGGAACATGAACACTGAAGCTTTCTTT; cdr3_aa: CASSYTTGNMNTEAFF
v_call: TRBV9; j_call: TRBJ2-3; d_call: -; clone_size: -; cdr3_nt: TGTGCCAGCAGCGCGGGATTTTCCACAGATACGCAGTATTTT; cdr3_aa: CASSAGFSTDTQYF
v_call: TRBV28; j_call: TRBJ2-5; d_call: TRBD1; clone_size: -; cdr3_nt: TGTGCCGGCGCCTCCGGACAGGGAGAGACCCAGTACTTC; cdr3_aa: CAGASGQGETQYF
v_call: TRBV10-3; j_call: TRBJ2-7; d_call: -; clone_size: -; cdr3_nt: TGTGCCACTAAGACTGACTACTACGAGCAGTACTTC; cdr3_aa: CATKTDYYEQYF
v_call: TRBV7-9; j_call: TRBJ1-1; d_call: -; clone_size: -; cdr3_nt: TGTGCCACACGGGGGGACACGAACACTGAAGCTTTCTTT; cdr3_aa: CATRGDTNTEAFF
v_call: TRBV19; j_call: TRBJ2-7; d_call: -; clone_size: -; cdr3_nt: TGTGCCAGTAGTATAGTCCCCCGGGAACAGCAGATACCCTACGAGCAGTACTTC; cdr3_aa: CASSIVPREQQIPYEQYF
v_call: TRBV5-4; j_call: TRBJ1-1; d_call: -; clone_size: -; cdr3_nt: TGTGCCAGCAGTCACGGGGGGGGCTGGCTCGAAGTCACTGAAGCTTTCTTT; cdr3_aa: CASSHGGGWLEVTEAFF
v_call: TRBV21-1; j_call: TRBJ2-5; d_call: -; clone_size: -; cdr3_nt: TGTGCCAGCAGCCCCCGAGTGGGGGCCGAAGAGACCCAGTACTTC; cdr3_aa: CASSPRVGAEETQYF
v_call: TRBV5-8; j_call: TRBJ1-2; d_call: TRBD1; clone_size: -; cdr3_nt: TGTGCCAGCAGCCTCGGGACAGGGGGCCCCACACATGGCTACACCTTC; cdr3_aa: CASSLGTGGPTHGYTF
v_call: TRBV9; j_call: TRBJ2-3; d_call: -; clone_size: -; cdr3_nt: TGTGCCGCGGGGAGAGGGGGCGAGGGAGATACGCAGTATTTT; cdr3_aa: CAAGRGGEGDTQYF
v_call: TRBV19; j_call: TRBJ1-2; d_call: TRBD1; clone_size: few; cdr3_nt: TGTGCCAGTAGTACCCGACAGGGAGTAGGCGATGGCTACACCTTC; cdr3_aa: CASSTRQGVGDGYTF
v_call: TRBV12-5; j_call: TRBJ2-5; d_call: -; clone_size: -; cdr3_nt: TGTGCTAGTGGTTTGCCCCCGGAAGAGACCCAGTACTTC; cdr3_aa: CASGLPPEETQYF
v_call: TRBV4-2; j_call: TRBJ2-1; d_call: TRBD2; clone_size: -; cdr3_nt: TGTGCCAGCAGCCAAGCGACTAGCGGGTACAATGAGCAGTTCTTC; cdr3_aa: CASSQATSGYNEQFF
v_call: TRBV10-3; j_call: TRBJ2-3; d_call: TRBD2; clone_size: -; cdr3_nt: TGTGCCATCAGGTTGACTAGCGGGAGTTCAGATACGCAGTATTTT; cdr3_aa: CAIRLTSGSSDTQYF
v_call: TRBV5-1; j_call: TRBJ2-2; d_call: -; clone_size: -; cdr3_nt: TGCGCCAGCAGCTTGGAAGGTGGGGGCCCGAACACCGGGGAGCTGTTTTTT; cdr3_aa: CASSLEGGGPNTGELFF
v_call: TRBV5-6; j_call: TRBJ1-2; d_call: -; clone_size: -; cdr3_nt: TGTGCCAGCAGCTTGCCGACAGCTAACTATGGCTACACCTTC; cdr3_aa: CASSLPTANYGYTF
v_call: TRBV28; j_call: TRBJ2-7; d_call: TRBD1; clone_size: -; cdr3_nt: TGTGCCAGCAGTCCAACGTCGACAGGGGGGTACTACGAGCAGTACTTC; cdr3_aa: CASSPTSTGGYYEQYF
v_call: TRBV7-9; j_call: TRBJ1-2; d_call: TRBD1; clone_size: once; cdr3_nt: TGTGCCAGCAGCTCGCGGACAGGAAAAGCGGGTGGCTACACCTTC; cdr3_aa: CASSSRTGKAGGYTF
v_call: TRBV7-3; j_call: TRBJ2-1; d_call: TRBD2; clone_size: few; cdr3_nt: TGTGCCAGCAGCTTAATAGCGGGAGCCTACAATGAGCAGTTCTTC; cdr3_aa: CASSLIAGAYNEQFF
v_call: TRBV9; j_call: TRBJ2-3; d_call: -; clone_size: -; cdr3_nt: TGTGCCAGCAGCGTAGGAGGGGGTTCTAGCACAGATACGCAGTATTTT; cdr3_aa: CASSVGGGSSTDTQYF
v_call: TRBV29-1; j_call: TRBJ2-5; d_call: -; clone_size: -; cdr3_nt: TGCAGCGTTGAAGTAGGAGGCCCCCCCGTTCAAGAGACCCAGTACTTC; cdr3_aa: CSVEVGGPPVQETQYF
v_call: TRBV6-6; j_call: TRBJ1-5; d_call: TRBD1; clone_size: -; cdr3_nt: TGTGCCAGCAGTCTAACAGGGGGCGATCAGCCCCAGCATTTT; cdr3_aa: CASSLTGGDQPQHF
v_call: TRBV28; j_call: TRBJ1-1; d_call: -; clone_size: -; cdr3_nt: TGTGCCAGCAGTTTAGCGGCTGACACTGAAGCTTTCTTT; cdr3_aa: CASSLAADTEAFF
v_call: TRBV11-2; j_call: TRBJ2-7; d_call: -; clone_size: -; cdr3_nt: TGTGCCAGCAGCCTACCCACAGGAGCCTACGAGCAGTACTTC; cdr3_aa: CASSLPTGAYEQYF
v_call: TRBV30; j_call: TRBJ1-2; d_call: TRBD1; clone_size: -; cdr3_nt: TGTGCCTGGGGGACCGGGACAGGGGATTATGGCTACACCTTC; cdr3_aa: CAWGTGTGDYGYTF
v_call: TRBV4-3; j_call: TRBJ2-1; d_call: TRBD1; clone_size: -; cdr3_nt: TGCGCCAGCAGCCAAGATCGACAGGGGGCTGGCGAGCAGTTCTTC; cdr3_aa: CASSQDRQGAGEQFF
v_call: TRBV19; j_call: TRBJ1-4; d_call: TRBD1; clone_size: -; cdr3_nt: TGTGCCAGCAACAGAGGACAGGCGAATGAAAAACTGTTTTTT; cdr3_aa: CASNRGQANEKLFF
v_call: TRBV5-6; j_call: TRBJ1-6; d_call: -; clone_size: -; cdr3_nt: TGTGCCAGCAGCCAAAGAGACAGGTATAATTCACCCCTCCACTTT; cdr3_aa: CASSQRDRYNSPLHF
v_call: TRBV27; j_call: TRBJ2-1; d_call: TRBD1; clone_size: -; cdr3_nt: TGTGCCAGCATACTCCGGGACAGGGATAATGAGCAGTTCTTC; cdr3_aa: CASILRDRDNEQFF
v_call: TRBV2; j_call: TRBJ1-4; d_call: -; clone_size: once; cdr3_nt: TGTGCCAGCAGGCCGTCCATGCAGGTCTCGGCTTTCAATGAAAAACTGTTTTTT; cdr3_aa: CASRPSMQVSAFNEKLFF
v_call: TRBV6-5; j_call: TRBJ2-3; d_call: TRBD2; clone_size: -; cdr3_nt: TGTGCCAGCAGTTACTCGAGAGCGGGGGCCACAGATACGCAGTATTTT; cdr3_aa: CASSYSRAGATDTQYF
v_call: TRBV9; j_call: TRBJ2-7; d_call: TRBD2; clone_size: -; cdr3_nt: TGTGCCAGCAGCCTAGGGACTAGCGCAAGTTGGGAGCAGTACTTC; cdr3_aa: CASSLGTSASWEQYF
v_call: TRBV2; j_call: TRBJ1-1; d_call: TRBD1; clone_size: -; cdr3_nt: TGTGCCAGTCAACAGACAGGGGCGGGAGCTTTCTTT; cdr3_aa: CASQQTGAGAFF
v_call: TRBV7-3; j_call: TRBJ2-1; d_call: TRBD2; clone_size: -; cdr3_nt: TGTGCCAGCAGCTTTACTAGCGGGAGCTACAATGAGCAGTTCTTC; cdr3_aa: CASSFTSGSYNEQFF